This T cell receptor (beta chain) was found in a study of response to subunit inactivated influenza vaccine. Study-wide results and limits: Seasonal influenza vaccination, on each occasion, was suggested by the authors to recruit few new T cells.

The junction had 5 bases not matched to a gene; V was cut back by 2 bases and J by 6 bases. CDR3 size: 14 residues. Germline CDR1 and CDR2: MNHEY and SMNVEV (reference sequence). TCRdb reanalysed the RT-PCR reads using MiXCR and keeps one entry per CDR3 protein. The repertoire holds about 500,000 distinct CDR3 sequences, with 16% as singletons. This clonotype has only a few counts. Its antigen is not known. The origin of this receptor is a man between 45 and 75 years old who received an inactivated influenza vaccine. J is TRBJ2-3 and V is TRBV27; 7 bases are shared with TRBD1. The starting material was CD4+ T cells sorted from PBMCs, obtained around 2 years after vaccination. The CDR3 DNA is TGTGCCAGCAGTTTAATGAGGGGGCGGGATACGCAGTATTTT. Translating it yields CASSLMRGRDTQYF.